This T cell receptor beta chain was observed in a study of CD8 T cells in ankylosing spondylitis. Study results and limitations: It appeared that ankylosing spondylitis blood was characterized by a TCR beta motif of roughly 8 highly homologous variants.

A few counts support this clonotype. Its antigen is unidentified. Germline CDR1 is SGHDT and CDR2 is YYEEEE. V dropped 3 bases and J dropped 2; count of bases not matched to a gene: 2. This CDR3 is 14 amino acids long. With molecular barcodes, quantitative 5'-RACE was used to make the TCR beta libraries. TCRdb reprocessed the 5' RACE reads via MiXCR and lists one record per CDR3 protein. The table lists more than 600,000 distinct CDR3 sequences, around 19% of them singletons. The origin of this receptor is a male donor with ankylosing spondylitis. The material sequenced was blood, either unsorted or a sorted T cell fraction (not recorded which). The chain employs TRBV5-6 and TRBJ2-5; 9 bases are a match to TRBD2. CDR3 amino acids: CASSWREGQETQYF. The CDR3 DNA reads as TGTGCCAGCAGCTGGCGGGAGGGGCAAGAGACCCAGTACTTC.